Shown below are 29 T cell receptor beta chains from a single sample sequenced in a study of CD8 T cells in ankylosing spondylitis. These TCRs' antigens remain unknown. Using its own MiXCR run on the 5' RACE reads, TCRdb lists one record per CDR3 protein. The sample lists over 700,000 distinct CDR3 sequences, under 20% occurring once. Study-level results: What seemed typical of ankylosing spondylitis blood was a TCR beta motif built from about eight highly homologous variants.

Material: blood, either unsorted or a sorted T cell fraction (not recorded which). All receptors come from a male donor with ankylosing spondylitis.

In DNA, the CDR3 is TGCAGCGTTGGAACTACGGGTACTGAAAAACTGTTTTTT. It is translated as CSVGTTGTEKLFF. The chain uses TRBV29-1 and TRBJ1-4; D gene unclear. The V gene's germline CDR1 is SQVTM and CDR2 ANQGSEA. Trimming shortened V by 4 bases and J by 7 bases, and 13 bases separated the two germline ends. The CDR3 length is 13 residues.

In this sample, this clonotype turned up many times. As DNA, the CDR3 is TGCAGTGCCATTTGGGGCTCTAGCAATCAGCCCCAGCATTTT. This encodes CSAIWGSSNQPQHF. The gene calls are TRBV20-1 and TRBJ1-5; D may be TRBD1 (5 bases). The CDR3 is 14 amino acids. V was clipped by 6 bases and J by 0 bases, with 12 bases between them. Per germline, CDR1 DFQATT and CDR2 SNEGSKA (reference sequence).

This clonotype has more than one count but fewer than ten. The genes are TRBV5-1 and TRBJ2-7; possibly TRBD1 or TRBD2 for D (5 bases each). V was trimmed by 5 bases and J by 3 bases, leaving 21 bases between them. This CDR3 has 16 amino acids. Germline-derived CDR1 and CDR2 are SGHRS and YFSETQ. This CDR3 is CASRGVGDGRYYEQYF. Written as DNA, the CDR3 is TGCGCCAGCAGGGGAGTGGGGGACGGAAGGTACTACGAGCAGTACTTC.

The chain recombines TRBV20-1 with TRBJ1-3; D remains unclear. CDR3 length equals 17 residues. Germline CDR1 DFQATT, CDR2 SNEGSKA (reference sequence). Trimming left V 1 base short and J 0 bases short, with 16 bases between. As DNA, the CDR3 is TGCAGTGCTAGAGGTGTCCGGCGGGGATCCTCTGGAAACACCATATATTTT. Its protein product is CSARGVRRGSSGNTIYF.

A few counts support this clonotype. The rearrangement links TRBV20-1 to TRBJ2-3; a possible D gene is TRBD2 (6 bases). V lost 6 bases and J 1 base, leaving 11 bases between the germline ends. The CDR3 totals 13 residues. From germline, CDR1 is DFQATT and CDR2 SNEGSKA (reference sequence). In nucleotides, the CDR3 is TGCAGTGCAAATAGCGGACGCACAGATACGCAGTATTTT. It codes for CSANSGRTDTQYF.

The CDR3 nucleotides read TGTGCCAGCAGCTTAGTACTAGACGGGCCTAACACCGGGGAGCTGTTTTTT. Protein sequence: CASSLVLDGPNTGELFF. The rearrangement joins TRBV11-2 to TRBJ2-2, with D tentatively TRBD2 (5 bases). Germline values: CDR1 SGHAT, CDR2 FQNNGV. The CDR3 sequence is 17 residues long. The V end lost 1 base, the J end lost 2 bases, and 14 bases lay between the germline ends.

The V and J genes are TRBV18 and TRBJ1-5; D unresolved. Germline loops: CDR1 KGHSH, CDR2 LQKENI. Trimming shortened V by 2 bases and J by 4 bases, and 12 bases separated the two germline ends. The CDR3 is 15 amino acids. CDR3 loop: CASSPGAAANQPQHF. Written as DNA, the CDR3 is TGTGCCAGCTCACCAGGTGCGGCGGCGAATCAGCCCCAGCATTTT. Full variable domain (rest looked up from reference TRBV18 and TRBJ1-5): NAGVMQNPRHLVRRRGQEARLRCSPMKGHSHVYWYRQLPEEGLKFMVYLQKENIIDESGMPKERFSAEFPKEGPSILRIQQVVRGDSAAYFCASSPGAAANQPQHFGDGTRLSIL.

This clonotype was observed a handful of times. The rearrangement links TRBV5-1 to TRBJ1-4; D uncertain. CDR1 is SGHRS, CDR2 YFSETQ, per germline. Trimming removed 4 bases from V and 4 bases from J, with 8 bases in between. The CDR3 sequence is 13 residues long. The CDR3 spells CASSRENNEKLFF. The CDR3 nucleotides read TGCGCCAGCAGCAGGGAGAATAATGAAAAACTGTTTTTT.

The rearrangement links TRBV6-5 to TRBJ2-3; TRBD1 aligns across 9 bases. V gave up 4 bases and J gave up 2 bases; unmatched junction bases: 10. There are 17 residues in the CDR3. In germline, CDR1 is MNHEY, CDR2 SVGAGI. Here the CDR3 reads CASSFGEGTGHTDTQYF. The DNA of the CDR3 is TGTGCCAGCAGTTTTGGGGAAGGGACAGGGCACACAGATACGCAGTATTTT.

The chain couples TRBV7-6 to TRBJ2-1; 14 nucleotides align to TRBD2. The CDR3 spans 19 residues. Germline lookup yields CDR1 SGHVS and CDR2 FNYEAQ. Trimming at V came to 5 bases and at J to 0 bases, leaving 9 bases not matched to a gene. The DNA for the CDR3 is TGTGCCAGCAGCCAGGGACTAGCGGGGGCCCCCAGCTCCTACAATGAGCAGTTCTTC. Translation: CASSQGLAGAPSSYNEQFF. The whole variable domain, filled in from reference TRBV7-6 and TRBJ2-1, reads GAGVSQSPRYKVTKRGQDVALRCDPISGHVSLYWYRQALGQGPEFLTYFNYEAQQDKSGLPNDRFSAERPEGSISTLTIQRTEQRDSAMYRCASSQGLAGAPSSYNEQFFGPGTRLTVL.

The chain employs TRBV27 and TRBJ2-3, with D unclear. This CDR3 is 13 amino acids long. Trimming took off 4 bases at V and 6 bases at J, with 11 bases between the two ends. CDR1 and CDR2 from the germline V gene are MNHEY and SMNVEV (reference sequence). The CDR3 sequence is CASSSTFLDTQYF. CDR3 DNA: TGTGCCAGCAGTTCCACGTTTTTGGATACGCAGTATTTT.

V gene TRBV4-2 combines with J gene TRBJ2-3, with 7 bases lining up with TRBD2. Unmatched junction bases numbered 13, after V lost 1 base and J lost 6 bases. This CDR3 has 17 residues. Germline assignment: CDR1 LGHNA and CDR2 YNFKEQ. In DNA form, the CDR3 reads TGTGCCAGCAGCCAAGTTAAAGGGCTAGCGGACGGGGATACGCAGTATTTT. It specifies CASSQVKGLADGDTQYF.

This clonotype was counted only a few times. The rearrangement links TRBV5-1 to TRBJ1-4; D unclear. CDR3 length: 15 amino acids. The V end was cut by 0 bases, the J end by 7 bases, with 13 bases between. Per germline, CDR1 SGHRS and CDR2 YFSETQ. The CDR3 DNA sequence: TGCGCCAGCAGCTTGGCCGCACCTCCCGGTGAAAAACTGTTTTTT. Protein: CASSLAAPPGEKLFF.

This chain uses TRBV12-3 or TRBV12-4 with TRBJ1-2; 9 positions agree with TRBD1. Trimming took 6 bases from V and 4 from J; bases not matched to a gene: 6. CDR3 size: 14 residues. The CDR3 DNA follows: TGTGCCAGCAGGGGACAGGGACAGGGCTATGGCTACACCTTC. It is translated as CASRGQGQGYGYTF.

This clonotype was observed a few times. This chain connects TRBV18 to TRBJ1-1; a weak D match, TRBD1 (6 bases). Germline-derived CDR1 and CDR2 are KGHSH and LQKENI. The V end was cut by 3 bases, the J end by 3 bases, with 17 bases between. The CDR3 is 16 residues long. This CDR3 is CASSPAPTGTHTEAFF. In DNA form, the CDR3 reads TGTGCCAGCTCACCTGCCCCCACAGGGACACACACTGAAGCTTTCTTT.

In its sample, this clonotype was seen a few times. The chain links TRBV7-2 to TRBJ2-2, with 11 bases that match TRBD2. Germline values: CDR1 SGHTA, CDR2 FQGNSA. J lost 2 bases, V lost 1 base, and 3 bases had no gene match. The CDR3 is made up of 17 amino acids. CDR3 bases: TGTGCCAGCAGCTTAGTAGGGACTAGCGGCAACACCGGGGAGCTGTTTTTT. Translating it yields CASSLVGTSGNTGELFF.

V and J are TRBV7-2 and TRBJ2-3; possible D gene TRBD1, 5 bases. V lost 1 base and J lost 5, with 13 bases in between. The CDR3 contains 15 residues. Germline lookup yields CDR1 SGHTA and CDR2 FQGNSA. The CDR3 spells CASSLVLGPGDTQYF. For the CDR3, the DNA is TGTGCCAGCAGCTTAGTGTTGGGGCCAGGAGATACGCAGTATTTT.

CDR3 sequence reads: CASSVTGGGEQYF. The CDR3 DNA sequence: TGTGCCAGCAGCGTGACAGGGGGAGGCGAGCAGTACTTC. The J gene is TRBJ2-7, the V gene TRBV6-1; 9 bases align to TRBD1. The CDR3 covers 13 residues. The germline gives CDR1 MNHNS, CDR2 SASEGT. V shed 6 bases and J 6 bases; nucleotides not matched to a gene: 6.

The CDR3: CASSSKGGFGELFF. CDR3 in DNA: TGTGCCAGCAGTTCTAAAGGAGGATTCGGGGAGCTGTTTTTT. The chain carries TRBV12-3 or TRBV12-4 and TRBJ2-2, with D perhaps matching TRBD2 (5 bases). The CDR3 sequence is 14 residues long. Trimming took 4 bases from V and 7 from J, leaving 13 bases between them.

The rearrangement links TRBV27 to TRBJ2-1, with 8 bases aligning to TRBD2. This CDR3 is 15 amino acids long. The junction had 8 bases not matched to a gene; V was cut back by 3 bases and J by 7 bases. Per the germline V gene, CDR1 is MNHEY and CDR2 is SMNVEV (reference sequence). CDR3 in amino acids: CASSLLVAGLNEQFF. CDR3 DNA: TGTGCCAGCAGTTTGCTCGTAGCGGGGTTAAATGAGCAGTTCTTC.

The chain has TRBV4-2 and TRBJ2-5; 7 positions match TRBD2. V lost 0 bases, J lost 3 bases, and 10 bases stayed unmatched. Germline CDR1 reads LGHNA; CDR2 reads YNFKEQ. This CDR3 is built from 17 residues. The CDR3 protein is CASSQEERGYREETQYF. As DNA, the CDR3 is TGTGCCAGCAGCCAAGAGGAGCGGGGCTACCGGGAAGAGACCCAGTACTTC.

This clonotype has ten or more counts. The chain joins TRBV5-1 to TRBJ1-2, with D hard to call. CDR1 and CDR2 (germline): SGHRS, YFSETQ. The CDR3 consists of 13 residues. The ends were cut back, 0 bases at V and 4 bases at J, with 7 bases in the middle. CDR3: CASSLAQAYGYTF. CDR3 bases: TGCGCCAGCAGCTTGGCGCAGGCCTATGGCTACACCTTC.

This clonotype was counted at least ten times. The rearrangement joins TRBV12-3 or TRBV12-4 to TRBJ1-2; maybe TRBD1 (5 bases). The V and J ends lost 8 bases and 4 bases respectively, with 14 bases between them. CDR3 length: 13 amino acids. The CDR3 here is CASGDSTSYGYTF. The CDR3 nucleotides are TGTGCCAGCGGCGACAGTACCAGCTATGGCTACACCTTC.

The chain combines TRBV20-1 with TRBJ2-1; possible D gene TRBD2, 6 bases. This CDR3 region has 16 residues. The V end was cut by 1 base, the J end by 6 bases, with 19 bases between. Germline assignment: CDR1 DFQATT and CDR2 SNEGSKA (reference sequence). This CDR3 is CSARGPSSTRPNEQFF. The CDR3 DNA is TGCAGTGCTAGAGGACCCTCATCGACTAGGCCCAATGAGCAGTTCTTC.

The genes are TRBV19 and TRBJ2-7; TRBD2 matches 8 bases. The CDR3 covers 15 residues. Germline values: CDR1 LNHDA, CDR2 SQIVND (reference sequence). Unmatched junction bases numbered 11, after V lost 8 bases and J lost 2 bases. CDR3 in amino acids: CASGPLGGGAYEQYF. The CDR3 nucleotides read TGTGCCAGTGGTCCCCTCGGGGGGGGGGCCTACGAGCAGTACTTC. The variable domain in full, completed from reference TRBV19 and TRBJ2-7, reads DGGITQSPKYLFRKEGQNVTLSCEQNLNHDAMYWYRQDPGQGLRLIYYSQIVNDFQKGDIAEGYSVSREKKESFPLTVTSAQKNPTAFYLCASGPLGGGAYEQYFGPGTRLTVT.

There are a few counts of this clonotype. The rearrangement joins TRBV15 to TRBJ2-3, with D tentatively TRBD1 (6 bases). The CDR3 has 14 residues. Germline V gene data show CDR1 as LNHNV and CDR2 as YYDKDF (reference sequence). V was pared by 9 bases and J by 3 bases, with 16 bases between. CDR3 loop: CATKGELKTDTQYF. DNA of the CDR3: TGTGCCACAAAGGGGGAGCTGAAAACAGATACGCAGTATTTT.

This chain joins TRBV6-2 or TRBV6-3 and TRBJ2-7; TRBD2 aligns across 13 bases. From germline, CDR1 is MNHEY and CDR2 SVGEGT. The CDR3 runs to 15 residues. V lost 6 bases to trimming and J lost 3 bases; unmatched junction nucleotides: 5. For the CDR3, the DNA is TGTGCCAGCAGACCCGGACTAGCGGGAGTCTACGAGCAGTACTTC. It is translated as CASRPGLAGVYEQYF.

This clonotype appeared a single time. A much larger clone sits a single nucleotide away, making a read error possible. The chain employs TRBV12-3 or TRBV12-4 and TRBJ2-1; D may be TRBD2 (6 bases). CDR3 size: 14 residues. The CDR3 DNA reads TGTGTCAGCAGTCGACTAGTCTCCTACAATGAGCAGTTCTTC. Its translation is CVSSRLVSYNEQFF.

As concerns this clonotype: Sequence at one end of the junction differs from germline and may be a read error. The chain combines TRBV12-3 or TRBV12-4 with TRBJ2-4; D possibly corresponds to TRBD2 (5 bases). This CDR3 is built from 16 residues. DNA for the CDR3: TGTGCCACCAGTTGGCAGCGGCAGTTAGCCAAAAACATTCAGTACTTC. Its protein is CATSWQRQLAKNIQYF.